This T cell receptor beta chain was captured by sequencing in a study of blood T cell repertoires in COVID-19. Study summary: T cells, B-cell-depleted T cells, or PBMCs supplied cDNA or gDNA.

In its sample, this clone was seen once. In the source study's methods: It was from reference gene primer amplification that nucleated cell counts were estimated. Only in-frame clones appear in the TCRdb table, and some are missing; sequencing was by immunoSEQ multiplex PCR. The V and J calls and the clone size are those of that table, but D and trimming were determined from the DNA. The table lists 100,000 to 110,000 clones, roughly 79% of them singletons. This clonotype was obtained from a man in his 70s with active or convalescent COVID-19. Sample: peripheral blood.

CDR3 residues: CSVLTGEAFF. The CDR3 nucleotides read TGCAGCGTTCTGACAGGGGAGGCTTTCTTT. The chain is built from TRBV29-1 and TRBJ1-1, with 8 bases aligning to TRBD1. The CDR3 spans 10 residues. The junction had 4 bases not matched to a gene; V was cut back by 5 bases and J by 11 bases. Germline-derived CDR1 and CDR2 are SQVTM and ANQGSEA.